The T cell receptor beta chain described here comes from a study of OX40 agonist ivuxolimab in advanced cancers. Note on this clone: Its antigen is as yet unknown.

The ends lost 6 bases at V and 9 bases at J; junction bases unmatched: 12. CDR3 length equals 15 residues. CDR1 is SGHTA and CDR2 is FQGNSA in the germline V gene. Only in-frame clones appear in the TCRdb table, and some are missing; sequencing was by immunoSEQ multiplex PCR. The data contain 60,000 to 75,000 clones, 86% of them singletons. The study's findings and limits: CD8+ T cells averaged more expanded clones than CD4+. Certain nonresponders additionally had low normalized T-cell clonal expansion.

The material sequenced was CD4+ or CD8+ T cells sorted from blood, taken in a trial of the OX40 agonist ivuxolimab. This TCR came from an adult with an advanced solid tumor such as melanoma, head and neck, liver or kidney cancer. The V gene is TRBV7-2, the J gene TRBJ2-2; 8 bases agree with TRBD2. As DNA, the CDR3 is TGTGCCAGCAGTACATCTCCGGGGGGGACCCGGGAGCTGTTTTTT. Its translation: CASSTSPGGTRELFF.